These 23 T cell receptor beta chains were all obtained from the same sample, sequenced in a study of quantifying T cell responses using KT2 cells (dated by TCRdb to the late 2010s). In terms of the full investigation: RNA was DNase-treated and reverse transcribed with TCR alpha and beta constant-region primers, mostly using SuperScript III.

The receptor library was made with UMI-ligation and nested PCR. The listed sequencing device is Illumina MiSeq. A single-stranded oligonucleotide carrying the Illumina SP2 sequence and a UMI was ligated to the cDNA 3' end using T4 RNA ligase 1. PCR1 consisted of about 4 cycles (98 degrees C 15 s, 69 degrees C 30 s, 72 degrees C 40 s), and for the beta primer an equimolar mix of RC1.1 and RC1.2 was used to cover TRBC1 and TRBC2. TCRdb reworked the public reads: Q25 trimming with fastp, MiXCR clone assembly, productive beta chains retained. Records with the same CDR3 protein are collapsed into one entry carrying the most frequent genes and DNA. In this sample the table shows under 35,000 distinct CDR3 sequences, 9% to 12% of which occur a single time. In total, the top ten clones hold 8.5% to 10% of the sample. Material: PBMCs spiked with cells of the T cell clone KT2. Source of these receptors: a human donor.

This clonotype has ten or more counts. This rearrangement joins TRBV5-4 to TRBJ1-2; possibly TRBD1 for D (5 bases). The CDR3 has 16 residues. Germline values: CDR1 SGHNT, CDR2 YYREEE (reference sequence). Deletions cut 4 bases from V and 1 base from J, with 17 bases between. CDR3 in DNA: TGTGCCAGCAGCACTCTGCCGGGACCTTTTAACTATGGCTACACCTTC. Its translation is CASSTLPGPFNYGYTF.

The chain employs TRBV5-1 and TRBJ2-3, with 9 bases identical to TRBD2. Per germline, CDR1 SGHRS and CDR2 YFSETQ. The CDR3 covers 17 residues. With 4 bases clipped from V and 3 bases from J, the junction kept 12 bases outside the gene matches. CDR3 residues: CASSPRGREGRTDTQYF. CDR3 nucleotides: TGCGCCAGCAGCCCGAGGGGGCGGGAGGGCCGTACAGATACGCAGTATTTT.

This clonotype was seen only a few times. This chain connects TRBV5-6 to TRBJ1-1, with D uncertain. CDR1 SGHDT and CDR2 YYEEEE come from the germline V gene. V shed 1 base and J shed 3 bases, with 16 bases lying between them. The CDR3 is 16 residues long. The CDR3 nucleotides read TGTGCCAGCAGCTTGAAACTCTGGGATCTAGACACTGAAGCTTTCTTT. Protein product: CASSLKLWDLDTEAFF.

The chain uses TRBV6-1 and TRBJ2-7; 9 positions match TRBD1. Germline values: CDR1 MNHNS, CDR2 SASEGT. The CDR3 extends over 12 amino acids. Trimming took 9 bases from V and 5 from J; bases not matched to a gene: 5. The CDR3 DNA sequence: TGTGCCAGTTGGACAGGGGTGAACGAGCAGTACTTC. It is translated as CASWTGVNEQYF.

This clonotype was seen a few times. The genes are TRBV12-3 or TRBV12-4 and TRBJ2-3; TRBD2 matches 13 bases. The CDR3 is 20 amino acids. Losses at the gene ends were 5 bases for V and 2 bases for J; bases not matched to a gene: 16. CDR3 residues: CASSHVPGLAGMSYTDTQYF. The CDR3 bases are TGTGCCAGCAGTCACGTTCCGGGACTAGCGGGGATGTCGTACACAGATACGCAGTATTTT.

The gene calls are TRBV28 and TRBJ1-1; possible D gene TRBD1, 6 bases. Germline CDR1 and CDR2: MDHEN and SYDVKM. The CDR3 contains 15 residues. Trimming stripped 6 bases from V and 3 bases from J, with 17 bases between. The CDR3, as DNA: TGTGCCAGCAGACTTGACAGGTCCGGGTACACTGAAGCTTTCTTT. It codes for CASRLDRSGYTEAFF.

The table lists this clonotype with many counts. The V gene is TRBV5-4, the J gene TRBJ1-5; D is perhaps TRBD1 (6 bases). Trimming left V 1 base short and J 4 bases short, with 9 bases between. Germline V gene data show CDR1 as SGHNT and CDR2 as YYREEE (reference sequence). This CDR3 comprises 14 residues. This chain's CDR3 is CASSLQGFNQPQHF. The CDR3 DNA reads as TGTGCCAGCAGCTTGCAGGGGTTTAATCAGCCCCAGCATTTT.

The chain carries TRBV6-1 and TRBJ1-5, with D perhaps TRBD1 (5 bases). The CDR3 sequence is 15 residues long. The germline V and J ends were trimmed by 1 base and 6 bases, with 13 bases remaining between them. Germline CDR1 and CDR2: MNHNS and SASEGT. The CDR3 region has the DNA TGTGCCAGCAGTGAAGTCGGAGGGGCGGGTCAGCCCCAGCATTTT. This codes for CASSEVGGAGQPQHF.

The chain carries TRBV3-1 and TRBJ2-7; 9 bases agree with TRBD1. This CDR3 is 17 amino acids long. Losses at the gene ends were 4 bases for V and 2 bases for J; bases not matched to a gene: 12. Looked up from germline, CDR1 is LGHDT and CDR2 is YNNKEL (reference sequence). The CDR3 DNA reads TGTGCCAGCAGCCTCGGCTGGCCGGGACAGGGAGCCTACGAGCAGTACTTC. It is translated as CASSLGWPGQGAYEQYF.

This clonotype was recorded a few times. The chain recombines TRBV7-9 with TRBJ1-5; D is unclear. Trimming took off 2 bases at V and 11 bases at J, with 10 bases between the two ends. Germline lookup yields CDR1 SEHNR and CDR2 FQNEAQ (reference sequence). The CDR3 covers 12 residues. The CDR3 DNA reads as TGTGCCAGCAGCTTAAGTCAACGGGCCCAGCATTTT. Its protein product is CASSLSQRAQHF.

V and J are TRBV12-3 or TRBV12-4 and TRBJ1-1; TRBD1 might be the D (5 bases). The CDR3 consists of 12 residues. V lost 5 bases, J lost 10 bases, and 14 bases lay in between. CDR3 in amino acids: CASSPGDWIAFF. CDR3 bases: TGTGCCAGCAGTCCGGGGGATTGGATAGCTTTCTTT.

This clonotype showed up just a few times. The chain has TRBV5-1 and TRBJ1-2, with 8 bases matching TRBD1. The length of the CDR3 is 14 residues. CDR1 is SGHRS and CDR2 is YFSETQ in the germline V gene. Trimming cost V 4 bases and J 6 bases; bases outside gene matches: 8. The CDR3 DNA reads TGCGCCAGCAGCCCGACCGGGACAGGCGATGGCTACACCTTC. The encoded protein is CASSPTGTGDGYTF.

Concerning this clonotype itself: This may come from a read error, since a much larger clone is one base off. V and J are TRBV7-6 and TRBJ2-7, with D tentatively TRBD2 (5 bases). The CDR3 runs to 14 residues. Germline lookup yields CDR1 SGHVS and CDR2 FNYEAQ. V lost 2 bases to trimming and J lost 1 base, with 9 bases between them. CDR3 residues: CASSLKCGSYEQYF. The DNA of the CDR3 is TGTGCCAGCAGCTTAAAGTGCGGGTCCTACGAGCAGTACTTC. Together with reference TRBV7-6 and TRBJ2-7, the CDR3 gives the full variable domain: GAGVSQSPRYKVTKRGQDVALRCDPISGHVSLYWYRQALGQGPEFLTYFNYEAQQDKSGLPNDRFSAERPEGSISTLTIQRTEQRDSAMYRCASSLKCGSYEQYFGPGTRLTVT.

The rearrangement links TRBV11-2 to TRBJ2-3, with D maybe TRBD1 (6 bases). This CDR3 region has 14 residues. Trimming removed 3 bases at V and 2 bases at J, with 9 bases between. Germline V CDR1 and CDR2: SGHAT, FQNNGV. CDR3 bases: TGTGCCAGCAGCTTGAGACAGGTCACAGATACGCAGTATTTT. Its protein product is CASSLRQVTDTQYF.

The genes are TRBV6-2 or TRBV6-3 and TRBJ2-3, with D maybe TRBD2 (5 bases). V gave up 6 bases and J gave up 3 bases, with 19 bases separating them. Germline loops: CDR1 MNHEY, CDR2 SVGEGT. The CDR3 has 16 residues. CDR3 protein: CASSSLTGIHTDTQYF. The CDR3 DNA follows: TGTGCCAGCAGCTCTCTCACGGGGATCCATACAGATACGCAGTATTTT.

This clonotype was counted a few times. The V call is TRBV10-2, the J call TRBJ2-2, with TRBD1 matching over 8 bases. Trimming removed 6 bases from V and 4 bases from J; junction bases left unmatched: 4. The CDR3 runs 14 residues. Germline CDR1 is WSHSY and CDR2 is SAAADI. CDR3 region: CASSDTGGTGELFF. DNA of the CDR3: TGCGCCAGCAGCGATACAGGGGGCACCGGGGAGCTGTTTTTT.

This clonotype has ten or more counts. V is TRBV5-5 and J is TRBJ1-2, with D possibly TRBD1 on 6 matching bases. V was trimmed by 4 bases and J by 5 bases, leaving 18 bases between them. CDR3 length equals 15 residues. Looked up from germline, CDR1 is SGHKS and CDR2 is YYEKEE (reference sequence). The DNA of the CDR3 is TGTGCCAGCAGCGTGGCACCGGACAGTGCATATGGCTACACCTTC. This encodes CASSVAPDSAYGYTF.

V usage is TRBV12-5 and J usage is TRBJ1-2; maybe TRBD1 (6 bases). Germline CDR1 is LGHNT and CDR2 is FRNRAP. Between the trimmed V and J ends, which lost 4 bases and 5 bases, there was a span of 17 bases. This CDR3 has 15 amino acids. The CDR3 loop reads CASGSPSGTTYGYTF. The CDR3 bases are TGTGCTAGTGGTTCACCGTCCGGGACAACTTATGGCTACACCTTC.

CDR3 in amino acids: CASSEVTSSPLHF. Here the CDR3 DNA reads TGTGCCAGCAGTGAAGTGACTAGTTCACCCCTCCACTTT. V and J are TRBV6-1 and TRBJ1-6; no clear D. The CDR3 runs to 13 residues. The V end lost 1 base, the J end lost 9 bases, and 7 bases lay between the germline ends. Germline V gene sequence: CDR1 MNHNS, CDR2 SASEGT.

This clonotype has at least ten counts. This chain links TRBV6-5 with TRBJ2-7; D might be TRBD1 (5 bases). The V end was cut by 0 bases, the J end by 0 bases, with 9 bases between. The CDR3 is 15 residues long. CDR1 MNHEY and CDR2 SVGAGI come from the germline V gene. The CDR3 spells CASSYSSGASYEQYF. The CDR3 bases are TGTGCCAGCAGTTACTCCAGTGGGGCCTCCTACGAGCAGTACTTC.

The chain employs TRBV10-1 and TRBJ2-5; D might be TRBD1 or TRBD2, each matching 5 bases. The germline V gene encodes CDR1 WNHNN and CDR2 SYGVQD (reference sequence). V shed 3 bases and J shed 7 bases, with 12 bases lying between them. This CDR3 contains 13 residues. CDR3 in amino acids: CASSDRDLGTQYF. In DNA form, the CDR3 reads TGCGCCAGCAGTGACCGGGACCTCGGGACCCAGTACTTC.

There are many counts of this clonotype. This chain connects TRBV12-3 or TRBV12-4 to TRBJ2-4; D may match TRBD1 or TRBD2 (5 bases each). The V end was cut by 8 bases, the J end by 3 bases, with 8 bases between. The CDR3 contains 12 residues. This CDR3 is CASGTDKNIQYF. The CDR3 region has the DNA TGTGCCAGCGGGACCGACAAAAACATTCAGTACTTC.

This clonotype was counted many times. This chain links TRBV20-1 with TRBJ2-7; TRBD2 matches at 8 bases. The CDR3 length is 17 residues. With V trimmed by 5 bases and J by 3 bases, 18 bases remained unmatched. Per the germline V gene, CDR1 is DFQATT and CDR2 is SNEGSKA (reference sequence). CDR3 nucleotide sequence: TGCAGTGCTCCGAGGGGTGGAGGAGCGGGAGTCCGCTACGAGCAGTACTTC. Translated: CSAPRGGGAGVRYEQYF.